The 26 T cell receptor beta chains below come from one sample, sequenced in a study of vaccination and CD4 T cells after COVID-19. Sequence data for DNA of cultured CD4+ T cells were generated by the Oncomine TCR Beta short-read assay. TCRdb re-called the PCR reads through MiXCR, storing one row per CDR3 protein. The table includes 9,500 to 15,000 distinct CDR3 sequences, less than 40% detected once. Treatment reported: approximately 9-day PBMC culture with coronavirus spike peptide pools or control peptides (ViraFEST assay). The antigens of these receptors remain unknown. Sample: cultured CD4+ T cells from blood. The receptors originated from a human donor with COVID-19.

A few counts support this clonotype. The chain has TRBV20-1 and TRBJ2-5; no definite D call. The CDR3 length is 12 residues. V shed 4 bases and J shed 5 bases, with 11 bases lying between them. CDR1 DFQATT and CDR2 SNEGSKA come from the germline V gene (reference sequence). CDR3 loop: CSATGSLETQYF. In DNA form, the CDR3 reads TGCAGTGCTACCGGATCCCTCGAGACCCAGTACTTC.

This clonotype was counted only a few times. The genes are TRBV20-1 and TRBJ1-1; the D gene is possibly TRBD1 (5 bases). The CDR3 extends over 14 amino acids. Germline V gene lookup returns CDR1 DFQATT and CDR2 SNEGSKA (reference sequence). V lost 4 bases to trimming and J lost 8 bases, with 20 bases between them. CDR3: CSAKASGVPSEAFF. DNA for the CDR3: TGCAGTGCTAAAGCCTCGGGGGTCCCCTCCGAAGCTTTCTTT.

The chain uses TRBV20-1 and TRBJ2-5; TRBD1 matches 9 bases. Germline CDR1 DFQATT, CDR2 SNEGSKA (reference sequence). The ends lost 2 bases at V and 5 bases at J; junction bases unmatched: 9. This CDR3 region has 15 residues. As DNA, the CDR3 is TGCAGTGCTAGATATACGGACAGGGGTCCGGAGACCCAGTACTTC. This translates into CSARYTDRGPETQYF.

The rearrangement joins TRBV4-2 to TRBJ2-1; D not certain. V was shortened by 2 bases and J by 1 base, with 12 bases between the two germline ends. The CDR3 contains 16 residues. Germline V gives CDR1 LGHNA, CDR2 YNFKEQ. CDR3 sequence reads: CASSQWSGESYNEQFF. CDR3 bases: TGTGCCAGCAGCCAATGGTCGGGCGAGTCCTACAATGAGCAGTTCTTC.

This clonotype was counted a few times. This chain uses TRBV19 with TRBJ1-3; 7 positions match TRBD1. The germline V gene encodes CDR1 LNHDA and CDR2 SQIVND (reference sequence). With 5 bases clipped from V and 1 base from J, the junction kept 5 bases outside the gene matches. This CDR3 has 15 residues. CDR3 amino acids: CASSGQGESGNTIYF. The CDR3 nucleotides read TGTGCCAGTAGTGGGCAGGGGGAATCTGGAAACACCATATATTTT.

The chain links TRBV11-2 to TRBJ2-1, with a possible D match to TRBD2 (5 bases). Trimming left V 5 bases short and J 2 bases short, with 13 bases between. This CDR3 spans 15 amino acids. Germline CDR1 reads SGHAT; CDR2 reads FQNNGV. CDR3 DNA: TGTGCCAGCAGCGCCGCGGGTCGTACCTACAATGAGCAGTTCTTC. It specifies CASSAAGRTYNEQFF.

The chain's CDR3 is CASSRPGQGLDEQFF. CDR3 nucleotides: TGTGCCAGCAGTAGACCGGGACAGGGCCTCGATGAGCAGTTCTTC. The chain couples TRBV28 to TRBJ2-1, with TRBD1 matching 9 bases. CDR1 and CDR2 (germline): MDHEN, SYDVKM. V shed 5 bases, J shed 8 bases, and the junction held 10 bases outside the gene matches. The CDR3 covers 15 residues.

The chain couples TRBV6-1 to TRBJ1-6; TRBD1 aligns across 9 bases. CDR1 is MNHNS and CDR2 is SASEGT in the germline V gene. The CDR3 is 16 amino acids. Trimming removed 5 bases from V and 1 base from J; junction bases left unmatched: 3. The CDR3 reads CASSQGTGSYNSPLHF. The CDR3 DNA follows: TGTGCCAGCAGTCAAGGGACAGGGTCCTATAATTCACCCCTCCACTTT.

This clonotype was seen only a few times. The rearrangement joins TRBV7-2 to TRBJ2-2; D is possibly TRBD1 (6 bases). This CDR3 contains 14 residues. Trimming removed 5 bases from V and 7 bases from J, with 14 bases in between. The germline gives CDR1 SGHTA, CDR2 FQGNSA. CDR3: CASSPGTLIGELFF. CDR3 nucleotides: TGTGCCAGCAGCCCCGGGACATTAATCGGGGAGCTGTTTTTT.

The chain couples TRBV10-2 to TRBJ2-4; no firm D call. The CDR3 has 17 amino acids. Deletions cut 2 bases from V and 2 bases from J, with 16 bases between. Germline V gene lookup returns CDR1 WSHSY and CDR2 SAAADI. The CDR3 spells CASSEDDSSGTKNIQYF. CDR3 DNA sequence: TGCGCCAGCAGTGAGGACGACTCCTCAGGAACCAAAAACATTCAGTACTTC.

This clonotype was observed a handful of times. The CDR3 protein is CSASAQNINSPLHF. The CDR3 DNA is TGCAGTGCTAGCGCCCAAAACATCAATTCACCCCTCCACTTT. The chain carries TRBV20-1 and TRBJ1-6, with D unclear. The CDR3 totals 14 residues. CDR1 and CDR2 (germline): DFQATT, SNEGSKA (reference sequence). With 3 bases removed from V and 7 bases from J, the gap between germline ends came to 13 bases.

V usage is TRBV19 and J usage is TRBJ1-3, with D hard to call. Germline loops: CDR1 LNHDA, CDR2 SQIVND (reference sequence). Trimming shortened V by 6 bases and J by 4 bases, and 7 bases separated the two germline ends. The CDR3 runs 12 residues. The CDR3: CASSQSGNTIYF. In DNA form, the CDR3 reads TGTGCCAGTAGCCAATCCGGAAACACCATATATTTT.

The V call is TRBV14, the J call TRBJ1-2; unclear D gene. Per germline, CDR1 SGHDN and CDR2 FVKESK. V was cut by 0 bases and J by 5 bases, with 10 bases left in between. This CDR3 has 14 residues. CDR3 bases: TGTGCCAGCAGCCAAGATTTGGATACGTATGGCTACACCTTC. Translation gives CASSQDLDTYGYTF.

J is TRBJ1-6 and V is TRBV29-1; no reliable D call. Per the germline V gene, CDR1 is SQVTM and CDR2 is ANQGSEA. Trimming removed 3 bases from V and 0 bases from J, with 12 bases in between. The CDR3 is made up of 16 amino acids. The CDR3 nucleotides read TGCAGCGTTGATAGGTCTCCAAGCTCCTATAATTCACCCCTCCACTTT. It yields the protein CSVDRSPSSYNSPLHF.

The V gene is TRBV6-1, the J gene TRBJ1-3, with D possibly being TRBD1 (6 bases). There are 14 residues in the CDR3. Germline V gene data show CDR1 as MNHNS and CDR2 as SASEGT. V lost 11 bases, J lost 1 base, and 15 bases lay in between. The CDR3 reads CAGYTGRSGNTIYF. The CDR3 DNA follows: TGTGCCGGTTATACAGGGAGGTCTGGAAACACCATATATTTT.

The rearrangement links TRBV18 to TRBJ1-6; D is unresolved. CDR1 and CDR2 from the germline V gene are KGHSH and LQKENI. V gave up 3 bases and J gave up 1 base, with 10 bases separating them. The CDR3 runs to 16 residues. CDR3 in DNA: TGTGCCAGCTCACCCCTGCAGATATCCTATAATTCACCCCTCCACTTT. Its protein is CASSPLQISYNSPLHF.

The chain links TRBV6-1 to TRBJ1-5, with a possible D match to TRBD2 (6 bases). The DNA end favors TRBJ2-3, so the J call may be wrong. Germline CDR1 and CDR2: MNHNS and SASEGT. The CDR3 length is 14 residues. CDR3: CASSRDSYNQPQYF. Written as DNA, the CDR3 is TGTGCCAGCAGCCGGGACTCATACAATCAGCCCCAGTATTTT.

The V and J genes are TRBV5-8 and TRBJ1-2; D is unclear. The V end was cut by 2 bases, the J end by 8 bases, with 10 bases between. Germline V gives CDR1 SGHTS, CDR2 YDEGEE. This CDR3 is 12 amino acids long. The CDR3, as DNA: TGTGCCAGCAGCTTAAGGTGGAAAGGCTACACCTTC. This encodes CASSLRWKGYTF. The whole variable domain, remainder taken from reference TRBV5-8 and TRBJ1-2, is EAGVTQSPTHLIKTRGQQATLRCSPISGHTSVYWYQQALGLGLQFLLWYDEGEERNRGNFPPRFSGRQFPNYSSELNVNALELEDSALYLCASSLRWKGYTFGSGTRLTVV.

A remark on this clonotype: One end of the junction varies from germline; a read error may be responsible. The chain recombines TRBV6-5 with TRBJ1-2; D is undetermined. This CDR3 contains 13 residues. Germline CDR1 and CDR2: MNHEY and SVGAGI. The CDR3 DNA reads as TGTGCCAGCAGTTACTCGAGCGGCTATGACTACACCTTC. Translated: CASSYSSGYDYTF.

This chain links TRBV20-1 with TRBJ2-5, with TRBD2 identical over 10 bases. The V segment lost 5 bases and the J segment 2 bases; nucleotides outside the gene matches: 5. CDR1 and CDR2 from the germline V gene are DFQATT and SNEGSKA (reference sequence). The CDR3 is made up of 14 amino acids. The CDR3 nucleotides read TGCAGTGCTGGGGGAGCGGGGGGGCAAGAGACCCAGTACTTC. Translating gives CSAGGAGGQETQYF.

The rearrangement links TRBV7-3 to TRBJ2-4; 9 bases fit TRBD1. The CDR3 length is 13 residues. After removal of 2 bases from V and 11 bases from J, the junction contained 4 bases not matched to a gene. Germline CDR1 is SGHTA and CDR2 is FQGTGA. The CDR3 sequence: CASSLDRGTVQYF. The CDR3 DNA reads TGTGCCAGCAGCTTAGACAGGGGGACAGTTCAGTACTTC.

V is TRBV7-2 and J is TRBJ2-3; the D gene is possibly TRBD1 (5 bases). V gave up 2 bases and J gave up 2 bases, with 11 bases separating them. Germline CDR1 and CDR2: SGHTA and FQGNSA. This CDR3 contains 15 residues. The CDR3, as DNA: TGTGCCAGCAGCTTATACTATGGGGCCACAGATACGCAGTATTTT. Translated, it gives CASSLYYGATDTQYF.

The chain has TRBV7-9 and TRBJ1-3; no definite D call. Trimming removed 6 bases from V and 0 bases from J, with 15 bases in between. The V gene's germline CDR1 is SEHNR and CDR2 FQNEAQ (reference sequence). CDR3 length: 16 amino acids. CDR3 bases: TGTGCCAGCAGTTCACTCCGGGCCCTCTCTGGAAACACCATATATTTT. It translates to CASSSLRALSGNTIYF.

The sample holds a few counts of this clonotype. The chain has TRBV11-3 and TRBJ2-5; a weak D match, TRBD1 (5 bases). Trimming left V 6 bases short and J 5 bases short, with 25 bases between. The CDR3 runs 17 residues. Germline CDR1 is SGHNT and CDR2 is YENEEA. CDR3 region: CASSPRRGFVVGETQYF. The DNA of the CDR3 is TGTGCCAGCAGTCCCCGTAGGGGTTTCGTTGTAGGGGAGACCCAGTACTTC.

The chain carries TRBV4-3 and TRBJ2-2; 10 nucleotides match TRBD2. The CDR3 sequence is 19 residues long. Germline assignment: CDR1 LGHNA and CDR2 YSLEER. V lost 1 base to trimming and J lost 0 bases; unmatched junction nucleotides: 8. CDR3 in amino acids: CASSQVVLAGVANTGELFF. CDR3 nucleotides: TGCGCCAGCAGCCAAGTAGTGCTAGCGGGGGTCGCGAACACCGGGGAGCTGTTTTTT.

By its share, this clonotype is medium-sized. V and J are TRBV6-1 and TRBJ1-5, with TRBD1 matching 11 bases. CDR1 and CDR2 from the germline V gene are MNHNS and SASEGT. CDR3 length equals 16 residues. Losses at the gene ends were 6 bases for V and 5 bases for J; bases not matched to a gene: 9. CDR3 nucleotides: TGTGCCAGCAGCCTACTGGGACAGGGGGGAGATCAGCCCCAGCATTTT. Its protein product is CASSLLGQGGDQPQHF.